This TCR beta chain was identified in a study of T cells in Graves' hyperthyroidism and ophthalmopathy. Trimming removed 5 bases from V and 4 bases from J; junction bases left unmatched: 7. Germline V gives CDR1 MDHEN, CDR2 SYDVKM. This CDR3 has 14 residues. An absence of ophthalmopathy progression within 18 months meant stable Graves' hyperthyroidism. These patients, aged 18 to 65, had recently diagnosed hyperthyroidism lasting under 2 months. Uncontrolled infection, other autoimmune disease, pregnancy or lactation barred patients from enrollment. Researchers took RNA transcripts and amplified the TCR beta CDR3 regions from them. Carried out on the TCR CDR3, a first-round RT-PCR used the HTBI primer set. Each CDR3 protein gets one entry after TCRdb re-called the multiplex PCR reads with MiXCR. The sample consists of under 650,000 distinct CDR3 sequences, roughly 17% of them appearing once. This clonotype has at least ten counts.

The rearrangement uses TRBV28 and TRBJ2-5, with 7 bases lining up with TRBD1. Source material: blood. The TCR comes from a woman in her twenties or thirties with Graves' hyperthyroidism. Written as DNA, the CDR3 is TGTGCCAGCAGTCCCCAAACAGGGGCAGAGACCCAGTACTTC. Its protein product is CASSPQTGAETQYF.